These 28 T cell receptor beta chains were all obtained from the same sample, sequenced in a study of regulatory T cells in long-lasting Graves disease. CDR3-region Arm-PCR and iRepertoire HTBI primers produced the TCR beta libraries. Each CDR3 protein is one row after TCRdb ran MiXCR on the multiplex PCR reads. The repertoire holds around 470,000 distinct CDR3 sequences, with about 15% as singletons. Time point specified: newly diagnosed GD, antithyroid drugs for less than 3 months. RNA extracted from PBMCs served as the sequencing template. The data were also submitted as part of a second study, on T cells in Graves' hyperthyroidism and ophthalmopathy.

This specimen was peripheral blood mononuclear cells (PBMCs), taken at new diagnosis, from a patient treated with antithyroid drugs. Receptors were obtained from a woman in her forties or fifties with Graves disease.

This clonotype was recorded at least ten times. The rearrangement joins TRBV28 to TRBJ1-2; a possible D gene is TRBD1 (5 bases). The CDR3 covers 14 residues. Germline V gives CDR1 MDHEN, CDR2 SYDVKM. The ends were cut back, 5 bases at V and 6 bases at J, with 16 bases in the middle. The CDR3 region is CASSISTDNHGYTF. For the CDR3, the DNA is TGTGCCAGCAGTATCTCGACAGACAACCATGGCTACACCTTC.

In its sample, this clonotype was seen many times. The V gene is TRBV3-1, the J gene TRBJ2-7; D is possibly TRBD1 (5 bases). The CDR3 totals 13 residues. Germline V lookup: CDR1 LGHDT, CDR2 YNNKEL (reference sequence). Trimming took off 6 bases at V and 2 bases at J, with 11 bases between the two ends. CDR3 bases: TGTGCCAGCAGGGCAGGGTCAGCCTACGAGCAGTACTTC. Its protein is CASRAGSAYEQYF.

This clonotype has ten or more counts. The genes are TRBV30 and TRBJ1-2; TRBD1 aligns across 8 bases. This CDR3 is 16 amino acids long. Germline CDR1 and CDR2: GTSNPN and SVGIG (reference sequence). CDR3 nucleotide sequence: TGTGCAACCACCAAAAGGGTCGGACAGGGTAACTATGGCTACACCTTC. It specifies CATTKRVGQGNYGYTF.

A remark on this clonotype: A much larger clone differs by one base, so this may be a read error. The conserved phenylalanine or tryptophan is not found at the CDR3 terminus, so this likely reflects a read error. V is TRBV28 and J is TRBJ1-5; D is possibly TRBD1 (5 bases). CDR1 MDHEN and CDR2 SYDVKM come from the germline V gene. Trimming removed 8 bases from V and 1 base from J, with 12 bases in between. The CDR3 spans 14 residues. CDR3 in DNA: TGTGCCAGCGAACGCAGGGAGAGCAATCAGCCCCAGCATCTT. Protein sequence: CASERRESNQPQHL.

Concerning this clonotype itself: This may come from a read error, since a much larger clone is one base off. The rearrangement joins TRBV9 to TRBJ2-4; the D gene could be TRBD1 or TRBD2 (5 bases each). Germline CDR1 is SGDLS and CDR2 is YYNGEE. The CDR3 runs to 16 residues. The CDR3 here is CASSGEGGTGYNERFF. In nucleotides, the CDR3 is TGTGCCAGCAGCGGAGAGGGTGGGACGGGGTACAATGAGCGGTTCTTC.

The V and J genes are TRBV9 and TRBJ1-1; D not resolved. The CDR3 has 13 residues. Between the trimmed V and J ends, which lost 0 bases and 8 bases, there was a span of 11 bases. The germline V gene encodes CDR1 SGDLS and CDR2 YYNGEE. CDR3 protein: CASSVGGREEAFF. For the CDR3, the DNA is TGTGCCAGCAGCGTAGGTGGGAGGGAGGAAGCTTTCTTT.

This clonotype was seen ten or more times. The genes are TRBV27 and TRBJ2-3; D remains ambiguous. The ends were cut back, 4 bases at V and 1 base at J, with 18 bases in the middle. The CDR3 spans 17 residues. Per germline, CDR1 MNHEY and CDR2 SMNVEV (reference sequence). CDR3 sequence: CASSSQAPLRGTDTQYF. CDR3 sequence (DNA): TGTGCCAGCAGTTCCCAAGCCCCTTTAAGGGGCACAGATACGCAGTATTTT.

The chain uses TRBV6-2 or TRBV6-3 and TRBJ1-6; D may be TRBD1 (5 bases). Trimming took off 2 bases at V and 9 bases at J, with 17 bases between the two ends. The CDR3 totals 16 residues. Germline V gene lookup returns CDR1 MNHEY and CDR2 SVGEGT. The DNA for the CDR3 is TGTGCCAGCAGTTACGGGGACCCTAGAGCGTCTTCACCCCTCCACTTT. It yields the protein CASSYGDPRASSPLHF.

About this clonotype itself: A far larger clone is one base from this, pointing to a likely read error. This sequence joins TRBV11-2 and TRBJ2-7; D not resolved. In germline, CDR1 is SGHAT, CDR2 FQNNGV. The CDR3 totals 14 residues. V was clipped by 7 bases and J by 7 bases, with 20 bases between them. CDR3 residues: CASTPSGSYNEQYF. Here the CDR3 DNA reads TGTGCCAGCACCCCGTCCGGCTCCTACAATGAGCAGTACTTC.

CDR3 protein: CASSYSIAPDTQYF. CDR3 DNA sequence: TGTGCCAGCAGTTACTCTATCGCCCCAGATACGCAGTATTTT. The chain combines TRBV6-5 with TRBJ2-3; D is undetermined. V dropped 0 bases and J dropped 4 bases, with 8 bases sitting between them. The germline V gene encodes CDR1 MNHEY and CDR2 SVGAGI. This CDR3 has 14 residues.

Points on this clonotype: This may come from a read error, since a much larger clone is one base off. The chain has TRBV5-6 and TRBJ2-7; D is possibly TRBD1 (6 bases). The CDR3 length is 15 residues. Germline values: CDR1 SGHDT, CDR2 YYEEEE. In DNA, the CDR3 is TGTGCCAGCGGCTTGCAGGGGCAGGGCGTTGGCGAGCAGTACTTC. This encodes CASGLQGQGVGEQYF.

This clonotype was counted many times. The chain's CDR3 is CATKWDREYNEQFF. CDR3 bases: TGTGCCACCAAATGGGACAGAGAATACAATGAGCAGTTCTTC. The genes are TRBV11-2 and TRBJ2-1, with 7 bases identical to TRBD1. This CDR3 is built from 14 residues. CDR1 is SGHAT and CDR2 is FQNNGV in the germline V gene. V was clipped by 10 bases and J by 4 bases; unmatched bases: 10.

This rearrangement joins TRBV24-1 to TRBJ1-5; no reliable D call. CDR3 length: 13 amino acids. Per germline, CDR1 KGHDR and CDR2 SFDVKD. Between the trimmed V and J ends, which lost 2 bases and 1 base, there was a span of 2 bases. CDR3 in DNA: TGTGCCACCAGTGATTCCAGCAATCAGCCCCAGCATTTT. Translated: CATSDSSNQPQHF.

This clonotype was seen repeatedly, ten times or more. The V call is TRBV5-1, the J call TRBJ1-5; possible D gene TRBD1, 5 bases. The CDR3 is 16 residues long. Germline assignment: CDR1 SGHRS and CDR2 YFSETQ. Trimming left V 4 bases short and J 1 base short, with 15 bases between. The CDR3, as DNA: TGCGCCAGCAGCCAAAGTCCCAGGGAGAGCAATCAGCCCCAGCATTTT. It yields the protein CASSQSPRESNQPQHF.

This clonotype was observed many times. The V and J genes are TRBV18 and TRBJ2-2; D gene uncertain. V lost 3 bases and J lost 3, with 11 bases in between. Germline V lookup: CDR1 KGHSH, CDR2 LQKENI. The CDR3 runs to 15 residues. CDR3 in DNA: TGTGCCAGCTCACCGGAGCGCCCCGACACCGGGGAGCTGTTTTTT. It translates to CASSPERPDTGELFF.

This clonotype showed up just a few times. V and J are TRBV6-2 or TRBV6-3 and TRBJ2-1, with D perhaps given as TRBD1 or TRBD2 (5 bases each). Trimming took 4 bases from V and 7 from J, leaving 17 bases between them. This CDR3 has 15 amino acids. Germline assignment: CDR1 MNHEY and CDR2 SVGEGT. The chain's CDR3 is CASSLMGPSLNEQFF. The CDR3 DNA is TGTGCCAGCAGTTTAATGGGACCCAGCCTAAATGAGCAGTTCTTC.

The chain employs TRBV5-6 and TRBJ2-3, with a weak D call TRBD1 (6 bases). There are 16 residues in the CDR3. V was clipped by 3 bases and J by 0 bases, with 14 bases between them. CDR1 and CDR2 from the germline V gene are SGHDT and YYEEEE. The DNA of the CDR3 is TGTGCCAGCAGCTACGGACAGTCAAGAAGCACAGATACGCAGTATTTT. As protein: CASSYGQSRSTDTQYF.

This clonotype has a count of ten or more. The DNA of the CDR3 is TGTGCCAGCAGTAACAGACTAGCGGGAGGGAAAGAGACCCAGTACTTC. Translation gives CASSNRLAGGKETQYF. The rearrangement links TRBV25-1 to TRBJ2-5, with 14 bases that match TRBD2. This CDR3 contains 16 residues. The V and J ends lost 5 bases and 3 bases, in that order; junction bases with no gene match: 5. Germline CDR1 MGHDK, CDR2 SYGVNS.

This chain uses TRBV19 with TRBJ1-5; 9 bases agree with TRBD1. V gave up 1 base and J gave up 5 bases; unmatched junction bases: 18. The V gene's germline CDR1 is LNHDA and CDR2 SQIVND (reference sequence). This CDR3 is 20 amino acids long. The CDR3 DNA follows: TGTGCCAGTAGTATAGTCCCCGGACAGGGGTCGAAACTTCGCTATCAGCCCCAGCATTTT. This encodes CASSIVPGQGSKLRYQPQHF.

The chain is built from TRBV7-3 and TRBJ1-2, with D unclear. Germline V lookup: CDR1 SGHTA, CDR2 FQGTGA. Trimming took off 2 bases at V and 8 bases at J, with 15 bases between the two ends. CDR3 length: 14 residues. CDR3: CASSLEGVNSGYTF. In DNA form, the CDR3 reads TGTGCCAGCAGCTTAGAGGGTGTTAATAGCGGCTACACCTTC.

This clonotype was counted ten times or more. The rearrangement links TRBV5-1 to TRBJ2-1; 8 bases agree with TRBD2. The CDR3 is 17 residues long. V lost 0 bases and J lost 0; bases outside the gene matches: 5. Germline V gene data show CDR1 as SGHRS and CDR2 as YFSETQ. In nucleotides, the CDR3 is TGCGCCAGCAGCTTGGACAGCGGGACTAGCTCCTACAATGAGCAGTTCTTC. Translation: CASSLDSGTSSYNEQFF.

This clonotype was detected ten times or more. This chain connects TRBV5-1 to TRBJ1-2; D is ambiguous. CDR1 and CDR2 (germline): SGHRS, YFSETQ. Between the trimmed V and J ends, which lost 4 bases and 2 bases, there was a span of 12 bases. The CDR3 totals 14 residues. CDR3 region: CASSPGQENYGYTF. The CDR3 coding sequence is TGCGCCAGCAGCCCCGGCCAGGAGAACTATGGCTACACCTTC.

CDR3 sequence: CASSLRGSTYEQYF. The CDR3 DNA sequence: TGTGCCAGCAGTTTGAGGGGATCTACCTACGAGCAGTACTTC. The gene calls are TRBV28 and TRBJ2-7, with D perhaps TRBD1 or TRBD2 (5 bases each). V was cut by 3 bases and J by 2 bases, with 11 bases left in between. Germline-derived CDR1 and CDR2 are MDHEN and SYDVKM. The CDR3 is 14 residues long.

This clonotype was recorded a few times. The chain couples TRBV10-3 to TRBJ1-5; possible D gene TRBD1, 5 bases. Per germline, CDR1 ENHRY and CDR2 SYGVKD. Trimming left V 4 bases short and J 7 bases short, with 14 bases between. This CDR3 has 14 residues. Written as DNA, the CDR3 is TGTGCCATCAGTGCGGGGGGGGGGGAGCAGCCCCAGCATTTT. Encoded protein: CAISAGGGEQPQHF.

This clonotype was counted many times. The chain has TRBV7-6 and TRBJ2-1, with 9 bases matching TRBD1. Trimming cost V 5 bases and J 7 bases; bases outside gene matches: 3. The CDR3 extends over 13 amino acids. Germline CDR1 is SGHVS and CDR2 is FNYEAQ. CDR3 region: CASSPDRGNEQFF. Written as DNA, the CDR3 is TGTGCCAGCAGCCCCGACAGGGGGAATGAGCAGTTCTTC.

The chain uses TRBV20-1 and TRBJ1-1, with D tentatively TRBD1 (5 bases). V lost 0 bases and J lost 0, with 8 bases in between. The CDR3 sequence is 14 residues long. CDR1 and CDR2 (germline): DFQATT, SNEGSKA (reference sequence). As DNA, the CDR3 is TGCAGTGCTAGAGACCCAGGGATGAACACTGAAGCTTTCTTT. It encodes CSARDPGMNTEAFF.

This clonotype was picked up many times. Here the CDR3 DNA reads TGTGCCAGCAGTTTAGTGGGTCAGGGTACCTACAATGAGCAGTTCTTC. Residues: CASSLVGQGTYNEQFF. The genes are TRBV28 and TRBJ2-1; a possible D gene is TRBD1 (5 bases). The V end was cut by 2 bases, the J end by 2 bases, with 13 bases between. Looked up from germline, CDR1 is MDHEN and CDR2 is SYDVKM. CDR3 size: 16 residues.

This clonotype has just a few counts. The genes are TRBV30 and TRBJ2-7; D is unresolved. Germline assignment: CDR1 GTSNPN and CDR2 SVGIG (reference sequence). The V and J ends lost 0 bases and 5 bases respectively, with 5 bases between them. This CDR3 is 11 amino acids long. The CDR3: CAWSVGHEQYF. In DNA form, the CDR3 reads TGTGCCTGGAGTGTAGGCCACGAGCAGTACTTC.